This TCR beta chain is drawn from a study of control samples from healthy donors and cancer patients. V lost 6 bases, J lost 3 bases, and 8 bases stayed unmatched. Per germline, CDR1 MRHNA and CDR2 SNTAGT. The CDR3 contains 15 residues. Profiling relied on immunoSEQ multiplex PCR, and the TCRdb table lists in-frame clones only, not all of them. The table has tens of thousands of clones, about 90% seen once. The specimen was PBMCs. The clonotype comes from a woman in her sixties or seventies with head and neck cancer. J is TRBJ1-1 and V is TRBV6-4, with 9 bases that match TRBD1. The CDR3 nucleotides are TGTGCCAGCAGAAGACAGGGGGAACAGGACACTGAAGCTTTCTTT. Translating it yields CASRRQGEQDTEAFF.